The rows below give T cell receptor beta chains drawn from one sample of a study of T cell responses to AZD1222 COVID-19 vaccine. The method was immunoSEQ multiplex PCR; TCRdb's version includes in-frame clones alone and lacks a portion of them. In the table there are 70,000 or so clones, around 80% of which are singletons. Here the sequenced sample was peripheral blood, taken on day 0 of AZD1222 vaccination. The receptor set was obtained from an adult in good health. Each CDR3 is given with its conserved first and last residue. The order of the fields is J gene, D gene, clone size, V gene, CDR3 DNA, CDR3 protein. A D gene is named only where the DNA matches it firmly. Clone size is stated in some rows and not others, as once, few, many or a class when expanded.

TRBJ1-2,-,once,TRBV28,TGTGCCAGCATGGGGGGGTATGGCTACACCTTC,CASMGGYGYTF
TRBJ2-7,TRBD1,once,TRBV5-1,TGCGCCAGCAGCTTGGAGGACAGGGCAGCCTACGAGCAGTACTTC,CASSLEDRAAYEQYF
TRBJ2-7,-,-,TRBV7-9,TGTGCCAGCAGCTTAGCACCGTCCCGGGCCTACGAGCAGTACTTC,CASSLAPSRAYEQYF
TRBJ1-1,-,-,TRBV5-4,TGTGCCAGCAGCCCCCCGGGGCAGAGGAACACTGAAGCTTTCTTT,CASSPPGQRNTEAFF
TRBJ1-5,TRBD1,-,TRBV30,TGTGCCTGGGCAGACAGGGATGCTCAGCCCCAGCATTTT,CAWADRDAQPQHF
TRBJ1-3,-,once,TRBV5-1,TGCGCCAGCAGCCCAGGCGGGACCTCTGGAAACACCATATATTTT,CASSPGGTSGNTIYF
TRBJ1-1,TRBD1,-,TRBV6-5,TGTGCCAGCAGCTCACCTACAGGGGGGCGGAAAGCTTTCTTT,CASSSPTGGRKAFF
TRBJ2-3,TRBD1,-,TRBV18,TGTGCCAGCTCACCACTAAGGACAGGGAGCACAGATACGCAGTATTTT,CASSPLRTGSTDTQYF
TRBJ2-1,-,-,TRBV18,TGTGCCAGCTCAGCCAGCAACAATGAGCAGTTCTTC,CASSASNNEQFF
TRBJ2-4,-,once,TRBV15,TGTGCCACCAGCAGAGAGCAGGGCGGGTATGAGTACTTC,CATSREQGGYEYF
TRBJ1-2,TRBD1,-,TRBV18,TGTGCCAGCTCACCAGACAGGGAGCTCTATGGCTACACCTTC,CASSPDRELYGYTF
TRBJ2-1,-,-,TRBV27,TGTGCCAGCAGTTTTTACGGACAGTACAATGAGCAGTTCTTC,CASSFYGQYNEQFF
TRBJ1-2,TRBD1,few,TRBV6-5,TGTGCCAGCAGTTACCTCAGACAGGGGGCGGACTATGGCTACACCTTC,CASSYLRQGADYGYTF
TRBJ1-5,-,few,TRBV30,TGTGCCTGGGCAGAGTATAGCAATCAGCCCCAGCATTTT,CAWAEYSNQPQHF
TRBJ1-3,-,-,TRBV4-3,TGCGCCAGCAGCCAAGATCGAGGAACTGGAAACACCATATATTTT,CASSQDRGTGNTIYF
TRBJ1-6,TRBD1,-,TRBV28,TGTGCCAGCAACAGGGGGACTAATTCACCCCTCCACTTT,CASNRGTNSPLHF